One and the same sample provided the 2 T cell receptor beta chains below, sequenced in a study of somatic mutations in cytotoxic T cells in rheumatoid arthritis. Profiling relied on immunoSEQ multiplex PCR, and the TCRdb table lists in-frame clones only, not all of them. The repertoire has 15,000 to 20,000 clones, around four fifths of them found once; the top ten carry about 14%. Sequenced sample: CD8+ T cells sorted from blood. These receptors originate from an adult with rheumatoid arthritis.

The CDR3 protein is CASSLLLLMNTEAFF. CDR3 nucleotide sequence: TGTGCCAGCAGCTTGCTCCTTTTAATGAACACTGAAGCTTTCTTT. The V gene is TRBV5-6, the J gene TRBJ1-1; D remains ambiguous. CDR3 length: 15 amino acids. The germline V gene encodes CDR1 SGHDT and CDR2 YYEEEE. V lost 1 base to trimming and J lost 0 bases, with 10 bases between them.

This clone was seen a handful of times. V usage is TRBV7-6 and J usage is TRBJ2-1; D not resolved. V lost 5 bases and J lost 7, with 9 bases in between. The V gene's germline CDR1 is SGHVS and CDR2 FNYEAQ. CDR3 length: 12 amino acids. DNA for the CDR3: TGTGCCAGCAGCGCTGCGGAGAATGAGCAGTTCTTC. Its protein product is CASSAAENEQFF. The full variable domain, completed using reference TRBV7-6 and TRBJ2-1, is GAGVSQSPRYKVTKRGQDVALRCDPISGHVSLYWYRQALGQGPEFLTYFNYEAQQDKSGLPNDRFSAERPEGSISTLTIQRTEQRDSAMYRCASSAAENEQFFGPGTRLTVL.